What follows describes a single T cell receptor (beta chain). The antigen remains undetermined. This sample was taken from a study of cytomegalovirus exposure and HLA in healthy donors. Notes on the study in general: There were some public TCRs occurring in many donors, but most TCR sequences were rare. Trimming of TCR beta V- and J-genes showed a link, identified in a later analysis, to a missense DCLRE1C variant. One cluster of highly shared sequence variants probably arose as a sequencing artifact. A later analysis found that most CMV-associated TCR beta chains appeared HLA-restricted.

This PCR relied on a set of 60 Vbeta primers and 13 Jbeta primers. Sequencing was performed with immunoSEQ multiplex PCR; in TCRdb, only in-frame clones are kept and a portion is missing. Of about 77,000 clones detected, about 79% appear once; the ten largest clones hold approximately 7.2%. CDR1 is SGHRS and CDR2 is YFSETQ in the germline V gene. The length of the CDR3 is 15 residues. Trimming took 5 bases from V and 2 from J, leaving 15 bases between them. This clonotype originated in a woman in her thirties or forties in good health and CMV-seronegative. The genes are TRBV5-1 and TRBJ2-3; D may be TRBD1 (5 bases). The sample consisted of PBMCs. The CDR3, as DNA: TGCGCCAGCAGGGACACCTCGATCTACACAGATACGCAGTATTTT. It yields the protein CASRDTSIYTDTQYF. Full variable domain (remainder filled in from reference TRBV5-1 and TRBJ2-3): KAGVTQTPRYLIKTRGQQVTLSCSPISGHRSVSWYQQTPGQGLQFLFEYFSETQRNKGNFPGRFSGRQFSNSRSEMNVSTLELGDSALYLCASRDTSIYTDTQYFGPGTRLTVL.